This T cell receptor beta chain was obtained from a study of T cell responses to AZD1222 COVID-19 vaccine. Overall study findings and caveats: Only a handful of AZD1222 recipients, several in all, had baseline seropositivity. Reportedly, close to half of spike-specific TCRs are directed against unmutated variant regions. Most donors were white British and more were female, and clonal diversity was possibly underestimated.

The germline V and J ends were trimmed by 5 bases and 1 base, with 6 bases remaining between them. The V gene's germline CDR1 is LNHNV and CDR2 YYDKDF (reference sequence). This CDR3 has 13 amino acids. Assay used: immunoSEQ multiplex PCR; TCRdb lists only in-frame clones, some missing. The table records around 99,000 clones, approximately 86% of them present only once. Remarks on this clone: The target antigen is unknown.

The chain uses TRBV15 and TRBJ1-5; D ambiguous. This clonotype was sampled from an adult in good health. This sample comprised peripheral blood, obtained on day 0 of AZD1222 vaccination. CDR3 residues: CATSELSNQPQHF. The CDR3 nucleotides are TGTGCCACCAGCGAACTAAGCAATCAGCCCCAGCATTTT.